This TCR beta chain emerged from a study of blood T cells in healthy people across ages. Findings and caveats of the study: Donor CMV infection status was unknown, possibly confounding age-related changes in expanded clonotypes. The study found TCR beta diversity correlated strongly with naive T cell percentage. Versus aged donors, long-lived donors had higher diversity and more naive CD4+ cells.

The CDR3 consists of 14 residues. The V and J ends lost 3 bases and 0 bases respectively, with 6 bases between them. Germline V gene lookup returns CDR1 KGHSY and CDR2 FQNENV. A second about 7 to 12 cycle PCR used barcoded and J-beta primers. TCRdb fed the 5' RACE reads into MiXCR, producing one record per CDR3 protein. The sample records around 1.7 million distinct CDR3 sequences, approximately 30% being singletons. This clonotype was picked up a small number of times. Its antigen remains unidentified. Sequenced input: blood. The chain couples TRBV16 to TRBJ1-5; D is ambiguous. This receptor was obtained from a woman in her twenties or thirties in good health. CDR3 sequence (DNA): TGTGCCAGCAGCCAGTCAAATAGCAATCAGCCCCAGCATTTT. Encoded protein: CASSQSNSNQPQHF.